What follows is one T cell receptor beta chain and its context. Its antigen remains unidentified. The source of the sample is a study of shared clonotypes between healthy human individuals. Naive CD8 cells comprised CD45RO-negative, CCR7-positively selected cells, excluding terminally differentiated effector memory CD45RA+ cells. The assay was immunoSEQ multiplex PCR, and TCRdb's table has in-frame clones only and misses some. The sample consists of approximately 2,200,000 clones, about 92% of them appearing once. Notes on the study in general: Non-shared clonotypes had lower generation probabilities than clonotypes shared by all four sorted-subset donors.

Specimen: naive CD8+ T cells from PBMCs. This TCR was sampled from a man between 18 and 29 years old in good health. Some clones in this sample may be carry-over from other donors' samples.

The CDR3 sequence: CASSSLAGADEQFF. The CDR3 DNA reads as TGTGCCAGCAGTTCGTTAGCGGGAGCTGATGAGCAGTTCTTC. The genes are TRBV6-4 and TRBJ2-1; 9 bases align to TRBD2. CDR1 MRHNA and CDR2 SNTAGT come from the germline V gene. The V segment lost 5 bases and the J segment 8 bases; nucleotides outside the gene matches: 7. The CDR3 has 14 residues.